These 18 T cell receptor beta chains were all obtained from the same sample, sequenced in a study of post-analysis software for immune sequencing data. Overall study results and limits: A handful of TRBV segments appeared more often in patients than in controls, and TRBV5-6, TRBV5-1 and TRBV20-1 were among these.

Sequencing libraries made from TCR beta cDNA carried unique molecular identifiers. TCRdb called the PCR reads again in MiXCR, with one record for every CDR3 protein. Of roughly 700,000 distinct CDR3 sequences in the sample, roughly 27% were seen once. No cognate antigen is known for these TCRs. Sequencing input: blood. Receptors originate from a girl aged 10-17 years with multiple sclerosis.

This chain links TRBV5-1 with TRBJ2-7; TRBD2 matches at 12 bases. This CDR3 region has 15 residues. V was clipped by 4 bases and J by 5 bases; unmatched bases: 7. In germline, CDR1 is SGHRS, CDR2 YFSETQ. The chain's CDR3 is CASSQTSGSYDEQYF. CDR3 in DNA: TGCGCCAGCAGCCAGACTAGCGGGAGTTACGACGAGCAGTACTTC.

About this clonotype: A much larger clone lies one base from this, so it may be a read error. The CDR3 sequence: CASSLDRAPQETQYF. The CDR3 DNA reads TGTGCCAGCAGCTTGGACCGGGCTCCCCAAGAGACCCAGTACTTC. The J gene is TRBJ2-5, the V gene TRBV7-9, with D unclear. Germline V gene lookup returns CDR1 SEHNR and CDR2 FQNEAQ (reference sequence). This CDR3 has 15 residues. Trimming left V 3 bases short and J 1 base short, with 12 bases between. The full variable domain, with the rest looked up from reference TRBV7-9 and TRBJ2-5, is DTGVSQNPRHKITKRGQNVTFRCDPISEHNRLYWYRQTLGQGPEFLTYFQNEAQLEKSRLLSDRFSAERPKGSFSTLEIQRTEQGDSAMYLCASSLDRAPQETQYFGPGTRLLVL.

This clonotype was recorded a few times. This sequence joins TRBV7-2 and TRBJ2-3, with 10 bases aligning to TRBD2. The CDR3 loop spans 15 amino acids. With 3 bases clipped from V and 6 bases from J, the junction kept 6 bases outside the gene matches. The germline gives CDR1 SGHTA, CDR2 FQGNSA. CDR3 sequence: CASSFPGTSADTQYF. The CDR3 DNA is TGTGCCAGCAGCTTCCCCGGGACTAGCGCCGATACGCAGTATTTT.

The chain is built from TRBV20-1 and TRBJ1-5, with 11 bases matching TRBD1. The CDR3 sequence is 17 residues long. The junction had 11 bases not matched to a gene; V was cut back by 2 bases and J by 5 bases. Germline V lookup: CDR1 DFQATT, CDR2 SNEGSKA (reference sequence). CDR3 DNA sequence: TGCAGTGCTAGATCGAGGGGACAGGGGGGATCACATCAGCCCCAGCATTTT. Amino acids: CSARSRGQGGSHQPQHF.

In this sample, this clonotype turned up a few times. V usage is TRBV5-1 and J usage is TRBJ2-1; D is undetermined. Trimming shortened V by 1 base and J by 9 bases, and 11 bases separated the two germline ends. In germline, CDR1 is SGHRS, CDR2 YFSETQ. The length of the CDR3 is 13 residues. The CDR3 coding sequence is TGCGCCAGCAGCTTGTTTACGGTCAGTGAGCAGTTCTTC. Amino acids: CASSLFTVSEQFF.

This chain links TRBV7-9 with TRBJ1-4; D uncertain. Germline CDR1 and CDR2: SEHNR and FQNEAQ (reference sequence). The V end lost 7 bases, the J end lost 6 bases, and 18 bases lay between the germline ends. This CDR3 contains 15 residues. CDR3: CASTASGVEDEKLFF. The CDR3 DNA follows: TGTGCCAGCACCGCATCGGGAGTTGAGGATGAAAAACTGTTTTTT. Supplemented by reference TRBV7-9 and TRBJ1-4, the full variable domain reads DTGVSQNPRHKITKRGQNVTFRCDPISEHNRLYWYRQTLGQGPEFLTYFQNEAQLEKSRLLSDRFSAERPKGSFSTLEIQRTEQGDSAMYLCASTASGVEDEKLFFGSGTQLSVL.

This chain links TRBV5-1 with TRBJ2-4; possible D gene TRBD2, 6 bases. The CDR3 loop spans 16 amino acids. CDR1 and CDR2 (germline): SGHRS, YFSETQ. The V end was cut by 4 bases, the J end by 3 bases, with 17 bases between. The CDR3 bases are TGCGCCAGCAGCCCACGAGCGGATAGCGGCAAAAACATTCAGTACTTC. It specifies CASSPRADSGKNIQYF.

The chain couples TRBV11-2 to TRBJ2-1; D is perhaps TRBD2 (5 bases). CDR3 length: 14 amino acids. Germline loops: CDR1 SGHAT, CDR2 FQNNGV. The V gene lost 2 bases and the J gene lost 9 bases, with 14 bases spanning the gap. For the CDR3, the DNA is TGTGCCAGCAGCTTATCGGGGTTGAACAGTGAGCAGTTCTTC. Translated, it gives CASSLSGLNSEQFF.

Only a few counts were recorded for this clonotype. The rearrangement links TRBV7-9 to TRBJ2-1, with a possible D match to TRBD2 (6 bases). The CDR3 contains 14 residues. Per germline, CDR1 SEHNR and CDR2 FQNEAQ (reference sequence). Between the trimmed V and J ends, which lost 5 bases and 15 bases, there was a span of 23 bases. The CDR3 DNA sequence: TGTGCCAGCAGCCCCACCGGCGGGGAGAATGAGAGGTTCTTC. Translation: CASSPTGGENERFF.

The chain links TRBV28 to TRBJ2-6; D is unresolved. CDR3 length: 19 amino acids. The V end lost 7 bases, the J end lost 0 bases, and 22 bases lay between the germline ends. CDR1 is MDHEN and CDR2 is SYDVKM in the germline V gene. CDR3 sequence (DNA): TGTGCCAGCACCCGCCCCGCGTCAGTACGAAACTCTGGGGCCAACGTCCTGACTTTC. Residues: CASTRPASVRNSGANVLTF.

This clonotype was picked up a small number of times. The V and J genes are TRBV6-6 and TRBJ1-5, with 7 bases lining up with TRBD1. Germline values: CDR1 MNHNY, CDR2 SVGAGI (reference sequence). J was trimmed by 5 bases and V by 9 bases; bases with no gene match: 16. This CDR3 contains 16 residues. For the CDR3, the DNA is TGTGCCAGTCACAAGGGGGCCCCACGGGATCATCAGCCCCAGCATTTT. Protein sequence: CASHKGAPRDHQPQHF.

The gene calls are TRBV4-1 and TRBJ1-5; D is unclear. Trimming cost V 5 bases and J 7 bases, with 12 bases left between them. CDR3 size: 13 residues. The germline CDR1 and CDR2 sequences are MGHRA and YSYEKL. The CDR3 is CASSIGLWQPQHF. DNA for the CDR3: TGCGCCAGCAGCATCGGGTTATGGCAGCCCCAGCATTTT.

This clonotype came up once. This likely comes from a read error, as the CDR3 has no conserved phenylalanine or tryptophan at its end. The chain has TRBV5-1 and TRBJ2-5; the match to TRBD2 covers 7 bases. The CDR3 covers 15 residues. J was trimmed by 0 bases and V by 0 bases; bases with no gene match: 2. Per germline, CDR1 SGHRS and CDR2 YFSETQ. The CDR3 DNA follows: TGCGCCAGCAGCTTGGGGCTAGCGGACCAAGAGACCCAGTACCTC. It encodes CASSLGLADQETQYL.

The rearrangement uses TRBV6-2 or TRBV6-3 and TRBJ1-5; 11 bases agree with TRBD1. The CDR3 extends over 16 amino acids. Germline CDR1 MNHEY, CDR2 SVGEGT. The V segment lost 4 bases and the J segment 5 bases; nucleotides outside the gene matches: 7. CDR3 in DNA: TGTGCCAGCAGTTCTCGGGACAGGGGGGGTGATCAGCCCCAGCATTTT. Protein product: CASSSRDRGGDQPQHF.

This clonotype has more than one count but fewer than ten. The chain combines TRBV12-3 or TRBV12-4 with TRBJ2-7, with TRBD2 identical over 11 bases. The V segment lost 4 bases and the J segment 3 bases; nucleotides outside the gene matches: 11. The CDR3 covers 17 residues. The CDR3 loop reads CASSSGTSGIYHYEQYF. The CDR3 DNA reads as TGTGCCAGCAGTTCCGGGACTAGCGGCATATACCACTACGAGCAGTACTTC.

This sequence joins TRBV25-1 and TRBJ2-5; D uncertain. Deletions cut 6 bases from V and 11 bases from J, with 16 bases between. CDR1 is MGHDK and CDR2 is SYGVNS in the germline V gene. This CDR3 contains 12 residues. CDR3 sequence reads: CASSQAKNVQYF. CDR3 DNA: TGTGCCAGCAGCCAAGCCAAAAACGTTCAGTACTTC.

This rearrangement joins TRBV20-1 to TRBJ2-4, with D possibly TRBD2 on 5 matching bases. Germline loops: CDR1 DFQATT, CDR2 SNEGSKA (reference sequence). Trimming left V 4 bases short and J 9 bases short, with 19 bases between. This CDR3 comprises 14 residues. The CDR3 protein is CSATDGERDGIQYF. The CDR3 bases are TGCAGTGCTACGGACGGGGAAAGGGATGGCATTCAGTACTTC.

This sequence joins TRBV20-1 and TRBJ2-7; TRBD1 or TRBD2 may be the D gene (5 bases each). CDR3 length equals 14 residues. Trimming removed 1 base from V and 10 bases from J, with 20 bases in between. Germline V gives CDR1 DFQATT, CDR2 SNEGSKA (reference sequence). The CDR3 DNA is TGCAGTGCTAGAGCACCTCGGCAGGGAGAGGGTCAGTACTTC. Translating it yields CSARAPRQGEGQYF.